One and the same sample provided the 20 T cell receptor beta chains below, sequenced in a study of T cells after yellow fever vaccination. TCRdb reprocessed the 5' RACE reads with MiXCR, giving one entry per CDR3 protein. This sample yields under 250,000 distinct CDR3 sequences, of which 6.9% are seen a single time; roughly 0.86% belongs to the top ten. Sequenced here: CD4+ T cells sorted from PBMCs, sampled 15 days after the yellow fever booster vaccination. The receptors stem from a man aged 25 to 40 who received the YFV17D yellow fever vaccine.

This clonotype was seen ten or more times. The CDR3 protein is CASSLAPFGLAEAETQYF. Here the CDR3 DNA reads TGTGCCAGCAGCTTGGCTCCTTTTGGACTAGCGGAGGCAGAGACCCAGTACTTC. The rearrangement joins TRBV5-4 to TRBJ2-5, with TRBD2 matching 10 bases. From germline, CDR1 is SGHNT and CDR2 YYREEE (reference sequence). Trimming removed 0 bases from V and 4 bases from J; junction bases left unmatched: 12. The CDR3 consists of 18 residues.

This clonotype was recorded a few times. The chain links TRBV2 to TRBJ2-3; 7 bases are a match to TRBD1. CDR1 is SNHLY and CDR2 is FYNNEI in the germline V gene. The length of the CDR3 is 14 residues. V trimming: 7 bases; J trimming: 0 bases; junction bases outside the gene matches: 4. The CDR3 reads CASKTTGSTDTQYF. CDR3 nucleotides: TGTGCCAGCAAAACGACAGGGAGCACAGATACGCAGTATTTT. Using reference TRBV2 and TRBJ2-3 for the parts outside the CDR3, the full variable domain is EPEVTQTPSHQVTQMGQEVILRCVPISNHLYFYWYRQILGQKVEFLVSFYNNEISEKSEIFDDQFSVERPDGSNFTLKIRSTKLEDSAMYFCASKTTGSTDTQYFGPGTRLTVL.

This chain links TRBV5-5 with TRBJ2-2; D is unclear. This CDR3 region has 16 residues. Germline-derived CDR1 and CDR2 are SGHKS and YYEKEE (reference sequence). V was shortened by 3 bases and J by 0 bases, with 12 bases between the two germline ends. CDR3 protein: CASSSLWPTNTGELFF. Here the CDR3 DNA reads TGTGCCAGCAGCTCTCTCTGGCCGACGAACACCGGGGAGCTGTTTTTT.

This clonotype was recorded many times. The chain is built from TRBV7-3 and TRBJ1-3; no definite D call. Trimming removed 2 bases from V and 0 bases from J, with 14 bases in between. CDR3 length: 17 amino acids. In germline, CDR1 is SGHTA, CDR2 FQGTGA. DNA of the CDR3: TGTGCCAGCAGCTTATTAGGACCTCTGAGCTCTGGAAACACCATATATTTT. It yields the protein CASSLLGPLSSGNTIYF.

The rearrangement links TRBV5-1 to TRBJ2-1, with D maybe TRBD2 (6 bases). Trimming removed 3 bases at V and 6 bases at J, with 19 bases between. Germline CDR1 SGHRS, CDR2 YFSETQ. This CDR3 is built from 16 residues. CDR3 protein: CASSWAGGSRGNEQFF. CDR3 bases: TGCGCCAGCAGCTGGGCCGGGGGAAGTAGAGGCAATGAGCAGTTCTTC. The variable domain in full, with the rest retrieved from reference TRBV5-1 and TRBJ2-1, is KAGVTQTPRYLIKTRGQQVTLSCSPISGHRSVSWYQQTPGQGLQFLFEYFSETQRNKGNFPGRFSGRQFSNSRSEMNVSTLELGDSALYLCASSWAGGSRGNEQFFGPGTRLTVL.

In this sample, this clonotype turned up many times. This sequence joins TRBV24-1 and TRBJ2-1, with 8 bases fitting TRBD1. CDR3 length: 14 amino acids. Per the germline V gene, CDR1 is KGHDR and CDR2 is SFDVKD. Unmatched junction bases numbered 7, after V lost 4 bases and J lost 9 bases. This chain's CDR3 is CATSDSDRGSEQFF. CDR3 bases: TGTGCCACCAGTGACAGCGACAGGGGAAGTGAGCAGTTCTTC.

This clonotype appeared a few times. This chain links TRBV7-8 with TRBJ2-1; 14 bases align to TRBD2. Germline CDR1 SGHVS, CDR2 FQNEAQ. J was trimmed by 2 bases and V by 8 bases; bases with no gene match: 11. This CDR3 contains 18 residues. The CDR3 loop reads CASQKGLAGVGTYNEQFF. The CDR3 DNA sequence: TGTGCCAGCCAAAAGGGACTAGCGGGAGTAGGGACCTACAATGAGCAGTTCTTC.

This clonotype has more than one count but fewer than ten. This chain joins TRBV28 and TRBJ2-7; TRBD2 matches at 7 bases. V was pared by 2 bases and J by 1 base, with 8 bases of the junction left unmatched. Germline loops: CDR1 MDHEN, CDR2 SYDVKM. The CDR3 extends over 16 amino acids. As DNA, the CDR3 is TGTGCCAGCAGTTTAATGGGGGGGACCACTTCCTACGAGCAGTACTTC. It is translated as CASSLMGGTTSYEQYF.

This clonotype was observed a few times. This chain uses TRBV23-1 with TRBJ2-7, with D hard to call. TRBV23-1 is marked as an open reading frame, function uncertain. CDR3 size: 12 residues. Trimming cost V 2 bases and J 4 bases, with 6 bases left between them. CDR3 DNA sequence: TGCGCCAGCAGTCAAAGGAGTTACGAGCAGTACTTC. It codes for CASSQRSYEQYF.

This clonotype was seen a few times. The chain uses TRBV7-2 and TRBJ2-7; no firm D call. The CDR3 spans 13 residues. Between the trimmed V and J ends, which lost 3 bases and 3 bases, there was a span of 9 bases. Germline V gene data show CDR1 as SGHTA and CDR2 as FQGNSA. In DNA, the CDR3 is TGTGCCAGCAGCTTTTCTAGTGGCTACGAGCAGTACTTC. Translating it yields CASSFSSGYEQYF.

This clonotype was seen many times. The rearrangement uses TRBV5-4 and TRBJ2-1; either TRBD1 or TRBD2 may fit D (5 bases each). Germline CDR1 SGHNT, CDR2 YYREEE (reference sequence). V was trimmed by 4 bases and J by 2 bases, leaving 22 bases between them. The CDR3 has 18 amino acids. CDR3: CASSAPGPIQNPYNEQFF. CDR3 coding DNA: TGTGCCAGCAGCGCACCGGGACCAATACAGAACCCCTACAATGAGCAGTTCTTC.

There are many counts of this clonotype. J is TRBJ2-2 and V is TRBV5-1; D is perhaps TRBD1 or TRBD2 (6 bases each). This CDR3 spans 16 amino acids. Looked up from germline, CDR1 is SGHRS and CDR2 is YFSETQ. The V gene lost 4 bases and the J gene lost 5 bases, with 18 bases spanning the gap. The CDR3 reads CASSLPGAVETGELFF. The DNA for the CDR3 is TGCGCCAGCAGCCTGCCGGGGGCAGTAGAGACCGGGGAGCTGTTTTTT.

This clonotype was recorded at least ten times. The V and J genes are TRBV2 and TRBJ1-2, with D hard to call. V shed 2 bases and J shed 7 bases, with 8 bases lying between them. The CDR3 is 12 residues long. CDR1 and CDR2 from the germline V gene are SNHLY and FYNNEI. For the CDR3, the DNA is TGTGCCAGCAGTGAACAGGAGGGTGGCTACACCTTC. Protein: CASSEQEGGYTF.

A word on this clonotype: One junction end disagrees with the germline gene, perhaps due to a read error. The V and J genes are TRBV4-2 and TRBJ2-4; 7 bases are shared with TRBD1. The CDR3 sequence is 16 residues long. The germline CDR1 and CDR2 sequences are LGHNA and YNFKEQ. The CDR3 loop reads CVSSQDSTGNGDIQYF. The CDR3 region has the DNA TGTGTCAGCAGCCAGGACTCGACAGGGAATGGGGACATTCAGTACTTC.

The table lists this clonotype with many counts. The chain employs TRBV5-6 and TRBJ1-2; D remains ambiguous. Per the germline V gene, CDR1 is SGHDT and CDR2 is YYEEEE. Trimming shortened V by 1 base and J by 2 bases, and 6 bases separated the two germline ends. The CDR3 extends over 13 amino acids. CDR3 residues: CASSLFGNYGYTF. DNA of the CDR3: TGTGCCAGCAGCTTGTTTGGGAACTATGGCTACACCTTC.

The chain has TRBV3-1 and TRBJ2-7; D unclear. The germline CDR1 and CDR2 sequences are LGHDT and YNNKEL (reference sequence). V lost 1 base and J lost 0, with 10 bases in between. The CDR3 totals 15 residues. The CDR3 DNA reads as TGTGCCAGCAGCCAAGGGGCGGTTAGCTCCTACGAGCAGTACTTC. It specifies CASSQGAVSSYEQYF.

This clonotype was detected only a few times. J is TRBJ2-7 and V is TRBV7-2; D remains unclear. Germline CDR1 SGHTA, CDR2 FQGNSA. The CDR3 consists of 14 residues. V was pared by 5 bases and J by 4 bases, with 15 bases between. The CDR3 region has the DNA TGTGCCAGCAGCCCCTGGCCTGGCGGTTACGAGCAGTACTTC. It is translated as CASSPWPGGYEQYF. Filled out from reference TRBV7-2 and TRBJ2-7, the complete variable domain reads GAGVSQSPSNKVTEKGKDVELRCDPISGHTALYWYRQSLGQGLEFLIYFQGNSAPDKSGLPSDRFSAERTGGSVSTLTIQRTQQEDSAVYLCASSPWPGGYEQYFGPGTRLTVT.

V gene TRBV7-6 combines with J gene TRBJ2-5, with D tentatively TRBD1 (6 bases). The germline gives CDR1 SGHVS, CDR2 FNYEAQ. V gave up 0 bases and J gave up 5 bases, with 16 bases separating them. This CDR3 spans 16 amino acids. CDR3 sequence reads: CASSLAGAGVTETQYF. The CDR3 coding sequence is TGTGCCAGCAGCTTAGCGGGGGCAGGGGTTACGGAGACCCAGTACTTC.

The chain couples TRBV7-2 to TRBJ1-1, with TRBD1 matching 8 bases. The CDR3 is 17 amino acids. J gave up 4 bases and V 4 bases, and 14 bases lay outside the gene matches. Germline values: CDR1 SGHTA, CDR2 FQGNSA. This CDR3 reads CASSSPLGQGVSTEAFF. In nucleotides, the CDR3 is TGTGCCAGCAGCTCACCTCTTGGACAGGGAGTTTCCACTGAAGCTTTCTTT.

This clonotype was seen ten or more times. The V call is TRBV18, the J call TRBJ2-7; 8 nucleotides agree with TRBD1. V shed 6 bases, J shed 1 base, and the junction held 11 bases outside the gene matches. Germline V gene data show CDR1 as KGHSH and CDR2 as LQKENI. There are 16 residues in the CDR3. In DNA form, the CDR3 reads TGTGCCAGCTCCCCTCTCGGCGGGACAGGATCCTACGAGCAGTACTTC. It translates to CASSPLGGTGSYEQYF.